This T cell receptor (beta chain) was documented in a study of PD-1 blockade in classical Hodgkin lymphoma. Overall study: Patients had nivolumab dosed at 3 mg/kg, delivered intravenously every 2 weeks. Broader study findings: Reported baseline diversity: healthy donors highest, relapsed/refractory patients lowest. The diversity seen at baseline in complete responders resembled that of newly diagnosed patients. Exclusion removed patients who began nivolumab under 1 year after ASCT.

Clones were read by immunoSEQ multiplex PCR, and TCRdb kept only the in-frame ones, dropping some. The table records 75,000 to 95,000 clones, more than 80% of them present only once. As for time point: cycle 4 day 1 (C4D1), after 6 weeks of nivolumab. Each patient experienced a relapse that followed autologous stem cell transplantation, and brentuximab vedotin exposure varied. A word on this clone: The antigen is not known.

The germline V gene has CDR1 SGHDT and CDR2 YYEEEE. The CDR3 covers 17 residues. Losses at the gene ends were 4 bases for V and 9 bases for J; bases not matched to a gene: 16. The source was peripheral blood mononuclear cells (PBMCs), collected before the fourth cycle of nivolumab. The TCR comes from a human donor with classical Hodgkin lymphoma. The J gene is TRBJ2-1, the V gene TRBV5-6; the match to TRBD2 covers 10 bases. In DNA form, the CDR3 reads TGTGCCAGCAGCCCCGGACTAGCGGTAACCCAGGAGGGTGAGCAGTTCTTC. Its translation is CASSPGLAVTQEGEQFF.